These 22 T cell receptor beta chains were sequenced from one sample in a study of blood T cell repertoires in COVID-19. The repertoire was sequenced with immunoSEQ multiplex PCR; TCRdb's copy has only in-frame clones and lacks some. The data show around 100,000 clones, with roughly nine tenths seen just once and around 2.9% held by the top ten. The sequenced material came from peripheral blood. All receptors come from a man between 50 and 59 years old with COVID-19, enrolled during active disease.

The chain links TRBV7-2 to TRBJ1-6; no reliable D call. V dropped 3 bases and J dropped 9 bases, with 15 bases sitting between them. The length of the CDR3 is 15 residues. Germline assignment: CDR1 SGHTA and CDR2 FQGNSA. DNA of the CDR3: TGTGCCAGCAGCTTTTTGGTCTGGGCTTCTTCACCCCTCCACTTT. It yields the protein CASSFLVWASSPLHF.

V usage is TRBV7-3 and J usage is TRBJ2-3; no firm D call. V was pared by 5 bases and J by 4 bases, with 7 bases between. This CDR3 region has 12 residues. The V gene's germline CDR1 is SGHTA and CDR2 FQGTGA. In DNA, the CDR3 is TGTGCCAGCAGCCCCGGAGCAGATACGCAGTATTTT. This codes for CASSPGADTQYF. Variable domain in full (rest from reference TRBV7-3 and TRBJ2-3): GAGVSQTPSNKVTEKGKYVELRCDPISGHTALYWYRQSLGQGPEFLIYFQGTGAADDSGLPNDRFFAVRPEGSVSTLKIQRTERGDSAVYLCASSPGADTQYFGPGTRLTVL.

The chain is built from TRBV10-3 and TRBJ2-3, with 7 bases that match TRBD1. The CDR3 runs 14 residues. Germline V lookup: CDR1 ENHRY, CDR2 SYGVKD. Trimming at V came to 7 bases and at J to 0 bases, leaving 4 bases not matched to a gene. The CDR3 bases are TGTGCCATCAAGGGGGCTTTCAGCACAGATACGCAGTATTTT. It codes for CAIKGAFSTDTQYF.

This clone came up a few times. The V and J genes are TRBV5-4 and TRBJ1-6; the D gene is possibly TRBD1 (6 bases). There are 15 residues in the CDR3. V was clipped by 7 bases and J by 5 bases, with 16 bases between them. Germline V lookup: CDR1 SGHNT, CDR2 YYREEE (reference sequence). CDR3 protein: CASQRGGGNNSPLHF. CDR3 nucleotides: TGTGCCAGCCAACGAGGGGGAGGGAATAATTCACCCCTCCACTTT.

The V gene is TRBV19, the J gene TRBJ2-7, with D possibly matching TRBD2 (6 bases). CDR3 length equals 14 residues. Germline V gene data show CDR1 as LNHDA and CDR2 as SQIVND (reference sequence). Trimming cost V 8 bases and J 3 bases, with 17 bases left between them. CDR3 region: CASSAWGDHYEQYF. CDR3 bases: TGTGCCAGTTCGGCGTGGGGGGACCACTACGAGCAGTACTTC. The complete variable domain, with remaining parts taken from reference TRBV19 and TRBJ2-7, reads DGGITQSPKYLFRKEGQNVTLSCEQNLNHDAMYWYRQDPGQGLRLIYYSQIVNDFQKGDIAEGYSVSREKKESFPLTVTSAQKNPTAFYLCASSAWGDHYEQYFGPGTRLTVT.

This CDR3 reads CASRFSGGPTDTQYF. In DNA, the CDR3 is TGTGCCAGCAGATTTAGCGGGGGGCCCACAGATACGCAGTATTTT. The chain joins TRBV6-5 to TRBJ2-3, with 10 bases matching TRBD2. The ends lost 6 bases at V and 2 bases at J; junction bases unmatched: 5. The CDR3 spans 15 residues. Germline loops: CDR1 MNHEY, CDR2 SVGAGI.

This sequence joins TRBV9 and TRBJ2-1; TRBD2 agrees at 11 bases. The V gene end was trimmed by 0 bases and the J gene end by 9 bases; junction bases not matched to a gene: 5. This CDR3 comprises 15 residues. Germline V CDR1 and CDR2: SGDLS, YYNGEE. The CDR3 sequence: CASSVVTSGGGEQFF. DNA of the CDR3: TGTGCCAGCAGCGTAGTAACTAGCGGGGGTGGTGAGCAGTTCTTC.

The chain joins TRBV6-5 to TRBJ2-5; 10 nucleotides agree with TRBD1. The germline V gene has CDR1 MNHEY and CDR2 SVGAGI. J lost 2 bases, V lost 6 bases, and 6 bases had no gene match. CDR3 length: 15 residues. The CDR3 here is CASSRQGARQETQYF. CDR3 DNA: TGTGCCAGCAGCCGACAGGGGGCTAGGCAAGAGACCCAGTACTTC.

This chain links TRBV27 with TRBJ1-2; D unresolved. The germline gives CDR1 MNHEY, CDR2 SMNVEV (reference sequence). This CDR3 has 12 residues. Between the trimmed V and J ends, which lost 5 bases and 4 bases, there was a span of 8 bases. The CDR3, as DNA: TGTGCCAGCAGTCCCGCCGGCTATGGCTACACCTTC. Translated, it gives CASSPAGYGYTF.

Only one count was recorded for this clone. The chain carries TRBV7-9 and TRBJ2-1; 7 nucleotides agree with TRBD2. Germline V gives CDR1 SEHNR, CDR2 FQNEAQ (reference sequence). CDR3 length: 16 amino acids. The V and J ends lost 0 bases and 4 bases, in that order; junction bases with no gene match: 6. The CDR3 spells CASSLALAGNYNEQFF. CDR3 in DNA: TGTGCCAGCAGCTTAGCTTTAGCGGGTAATTACAATGAGCAGTTCTTC.

The V gene is TRBV30, the J gene TRBJ1-1; D gene unclear. V lost 7 bases and J lost 1, with 7 bases in between. From germline, CDR1 is GTSNPN and CDR2 SVGIG (reference sequence). The CDR3 runs to 11 residues. The CDR3 reads CASYRNTEAFF. CDR3 nucleotide sequence: TGTGCCTCGTACAGGAACACTGAAGCTTTCTTT.

The chain links TRBV9 to TRBJ2-1, with 9 bases lining up with TRBD2. The CDR3 sequence is 15 residues long. V lost 3 bases, J lost 3 bases, and 4 bases stayed unmatched. CDR1 and CDR2 (germline): SGDLS, YYNGEE. CDR3 sequence (DNA): TGTGCCAGCAGCGAGACTAGCGGACTCTACAATGAGCAGTTCTTC. Protein product: CASSETSGLYNEQFF.

The CDR3 loop reads CASSRDRGSGNTIYF. The CDR3 DNA follows: TGTGCCAGCAGTCGCGACAGGGGGTCTGGAAACACCATATATTTT. V gene TRBV2 combines with J gene TRBJ1-3; 9 positions match TRBD1. V gave up 5 bases and J gave up 1 base; unmatched junction bases: 3. CDR3 length: 15 residues. CDR1 is SNHLY, CDR2 FYNNEI, per germline.

This CDR3 reads CAWSPPGTGDSPLHF. DNA for the CDR3: TGTGCCTGGAGTCCTCCAGGGACAGGGGATTCACCCCTCCACTTT. V gene TRBV30 combines with J gene TRBJ1-6; the match to TRBD1 covers 10 bases. The CDR3 sequence is 15 residues long. Germline CDR1 GTSNPN, CDR2 SVGIG (reference sequence). V dropped 2 bases and J dropped 8; count of bases not matched to a gene: 6.

This clone occurred once. This chain joins TRBV9 and TRBJ1-6; D is uncertain. This CDR3 has 13 residues. Germline-derived CDR1 and CDR2 are SGDLS and YYNGEE. V dropped 3 bases and J dropped 8 bases, with 9 bases sitting between them. CDR3 residues: CASSGPAHSPLHF. CDR3 DNA sequence: TGTGCCAGCAGCGGGCCCGCCCATTCACCCCTCCACTTT.

Here the CDR3 reads CASSPRRTGELFF. CDR3 nucleotide sequence: TGTGCCAGCAGCCCTCGGAGGACCGGGGAGCTGTTTTTT. V gene TRBV12-3 or TRBV12-4 combines with J gene TRBJ2-2, with a weak D call TRBD2 (5 bases). Deletions cut 6 bases from V and 5 bases from J, with 10 bases between. The CDR3 consists of 13 residues.

The chain joins TRBV29-1 to TRBJ2-6, with TRBD2 identical over 8 bases. Germline lookup yields CDR1 SQVTM and CDR2 ANQGSEA. This CDR3 comprises 15 residues. The V and J ends lost 7 bases and 0 bases, in that order; junction bases with no gene match: 5. The CDR3 coding sequence is TGCAGCGCCGGGGGGGCGTCCTCTGGGGCCAACGTCCTGACTTTC. Translated: CSAGGASSGANVLTF.

This sequence joins TRBV6-5 and TRBJ2-7; D is uncertain. Germline-derived CDR1 and CDR2 are MNHEY and SVGAGI. This CDR3 is 15 amino acids long. V lost 2 bases, J lost 0 bases, and 11 bases lay in between. Here the CDR3 reads CASSYADISSYEQYF. CDR3 coding DNA: TGTGCCAGCAGTTACGCCGACATAAGCTCCTACGAGCAGTACTTC.

The chain is built from TRBV11-1 and TRBJ2-1; possible D gene TRBD2, 6 bases. Between the trimmed V and J ends, which lost 5 bases and 4 bases, there was a span of 9 bases. The length of the CDR3 is 13 residues. The germline V gene has CDR1 SGHAT and CDR2 FQDESV (reference sequence). CDR3: CASSRGVYNEQFF. The CDR3 bases are TGTGCCAGCAGCCGCGGGGTTTACAATGAGCAGTTCTTC.

Turning to this clone: An end of the junction does not agree with germline; a read error may underlie this. This rearrangement joins TRBV7-7 to TRBJ2-1, with 8 positions matching TRBD2. The CDR3 length is 15 residues. Germline-derived CDR1 and CDR2 are SSHAT and FNYEAQ (reference sequence). The CDR3 DNA reads as TGTGCTAGCAGCTCAAGCGGGGGCTCCTACAATGAGCAGTTCTTC. As protein: CASSSSGGSYNEQFF.

This chain links TRBV9 with TRBJ1-2; TRBD1 might be the D (6 bases). Deletions cut 0 bases from V and 4 bases from J, with 13 bases between. The CDR3 is made up of 15 amino acids. Germline V gene sequence: CDR1 SGDLS, CDR2 YYNGEE. The CDR3 DNA reads TGTGCCAGCAGCGTAGGGGGCAGGGGCGGCTATGGCTACACCTTC. Its translation is CASSVGGRGGYGYTF.

The rearrangement uses TRBV25-1 and TRBJ1-2; tentative D call: TRBD1 (5 bases). Trimming shortened V by 1 base and J by 7 bases, and 13 bases separated the two germline ends. Germline CDR1 MGHDK, CDR2 SYGVNS. This CDR3 region has 14 residues. CDR3 amino acids: CASSELVTGRGYTF. The CDR3 DNA reads as TGTGCCAGCAGTGAATTAGTAACAGGCCGTGGCTACACCTTC.